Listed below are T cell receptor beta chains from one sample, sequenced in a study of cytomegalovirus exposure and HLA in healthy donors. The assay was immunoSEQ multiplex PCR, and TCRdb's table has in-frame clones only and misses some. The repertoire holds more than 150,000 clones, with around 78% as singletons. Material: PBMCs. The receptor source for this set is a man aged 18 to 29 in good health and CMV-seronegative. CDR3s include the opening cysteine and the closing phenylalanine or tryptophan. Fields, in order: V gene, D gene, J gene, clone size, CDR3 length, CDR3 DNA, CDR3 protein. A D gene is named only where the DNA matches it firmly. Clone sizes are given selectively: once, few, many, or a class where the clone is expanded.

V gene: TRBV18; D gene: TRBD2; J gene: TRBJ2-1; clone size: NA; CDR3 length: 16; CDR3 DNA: TGTGCCAGCTCACCACTCCAGCGGGGCATCTACAATGAGCAGTTCTTC; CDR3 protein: CASSPLQRGIYNEQFF
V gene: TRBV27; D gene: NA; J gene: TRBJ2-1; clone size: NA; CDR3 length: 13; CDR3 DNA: TGTGCCAGCAGTTTAGCCCTGCGGGATGAGCAGTTCTTC; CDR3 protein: CASSLALRDEQFF
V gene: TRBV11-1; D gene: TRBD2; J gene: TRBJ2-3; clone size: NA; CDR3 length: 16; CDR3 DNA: TGTGCCAGCAGCTCCGGGACTAGCGACCACACAGATACGCAGTATTTT; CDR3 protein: CASSSGTSDHTDTQYF
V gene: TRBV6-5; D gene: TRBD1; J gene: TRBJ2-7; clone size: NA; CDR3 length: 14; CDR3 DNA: TGTGCCAGCAGTGTGACAGGGATGAAGAACGAGCAGTACTTC; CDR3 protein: CASSVTGMKNEQYF
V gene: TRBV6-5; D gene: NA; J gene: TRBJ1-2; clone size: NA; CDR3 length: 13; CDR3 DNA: TGTGCCAGCAGTTATTCGTTTGGGCTCCCCTACACCTTC; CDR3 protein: CASSYSFGLPYTF
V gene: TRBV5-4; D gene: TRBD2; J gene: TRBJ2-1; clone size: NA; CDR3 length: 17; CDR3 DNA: TGTGCCAGCAGCTTGGGTGGCGGGAGGGATTCCTACAATGAGCAGTTCTTC; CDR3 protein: CASSLGGGRDSYNEQFF
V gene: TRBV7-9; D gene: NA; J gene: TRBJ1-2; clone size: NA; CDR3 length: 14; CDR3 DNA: TGTGCCAGCAGTTACCAAAGCCCTAACTATGGCTACACCTTC; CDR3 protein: CASSYQSPNYGYTF
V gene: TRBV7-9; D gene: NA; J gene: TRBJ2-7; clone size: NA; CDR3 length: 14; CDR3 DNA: TGTGCCAGCAGCCGCCACGATGAGGGCCTCGAGCAGTACTTC; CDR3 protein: CASSRHDEGLEQYF
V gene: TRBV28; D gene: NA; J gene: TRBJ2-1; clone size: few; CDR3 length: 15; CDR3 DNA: TGTGCCAGCGTGGGGGGAGACAGGGAGTATGGTGAGCAGTTCTTC; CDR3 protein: CASVGGDREYGEQFF
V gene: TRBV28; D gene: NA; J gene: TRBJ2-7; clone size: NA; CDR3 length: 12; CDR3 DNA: TGTGCCAGCAGTTTCGCTCCAGAAGAGCAGTACTTC; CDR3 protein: CASSFAPEEQYF